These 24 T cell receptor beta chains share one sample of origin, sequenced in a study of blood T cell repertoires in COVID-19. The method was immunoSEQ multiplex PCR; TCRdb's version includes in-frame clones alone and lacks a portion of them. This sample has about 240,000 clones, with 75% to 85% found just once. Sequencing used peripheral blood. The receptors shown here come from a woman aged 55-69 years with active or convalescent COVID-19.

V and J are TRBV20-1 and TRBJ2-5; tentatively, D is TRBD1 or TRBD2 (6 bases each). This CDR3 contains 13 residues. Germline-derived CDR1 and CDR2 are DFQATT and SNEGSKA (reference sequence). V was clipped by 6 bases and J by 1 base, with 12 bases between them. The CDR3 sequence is CSASEGGQETQYF. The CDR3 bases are TGCAGTGCCAGTGAGGGGGGCCAAGAGACCCAGTACTTC.

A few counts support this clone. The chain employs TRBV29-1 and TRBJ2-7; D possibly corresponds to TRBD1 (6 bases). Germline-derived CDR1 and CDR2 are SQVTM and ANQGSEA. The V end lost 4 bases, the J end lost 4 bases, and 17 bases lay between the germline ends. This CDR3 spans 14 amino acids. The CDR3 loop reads CSVGGLAAPYEQYF. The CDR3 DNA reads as TGCAGCGTTGGGGGGCTAGCAGCCCCATACGAGCAGTACTTC.

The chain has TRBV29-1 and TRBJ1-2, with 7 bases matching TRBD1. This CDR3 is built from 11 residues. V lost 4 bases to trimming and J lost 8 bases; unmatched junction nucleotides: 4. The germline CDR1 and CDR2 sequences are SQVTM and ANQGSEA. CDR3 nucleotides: TGCAGCGTTGTACAGGGGTGGGGCTACACCTTC. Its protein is CSVVQGWGYTF.

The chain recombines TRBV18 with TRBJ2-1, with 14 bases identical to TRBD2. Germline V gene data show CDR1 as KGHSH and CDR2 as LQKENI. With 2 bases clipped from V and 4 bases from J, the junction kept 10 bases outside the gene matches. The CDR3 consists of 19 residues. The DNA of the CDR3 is TGTGCCAGCTCACCAAAGGATGGACTAGCGGGGGGAGAATACAATGAGCAGTTCTTC. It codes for CASSPKDGLAGGEYNEQFF. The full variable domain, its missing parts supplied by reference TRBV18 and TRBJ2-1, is NAGVMQNPRHLVRRRGQEARLRCSPMKGHSHVYWYRQLPEEGLKFMVYLQKENIIDESGMPKERFSAEFPKEGPSILRIQQVVRGDSAAYFCASSPKDGLAGGEYNEQFFGPGTRLTVL.

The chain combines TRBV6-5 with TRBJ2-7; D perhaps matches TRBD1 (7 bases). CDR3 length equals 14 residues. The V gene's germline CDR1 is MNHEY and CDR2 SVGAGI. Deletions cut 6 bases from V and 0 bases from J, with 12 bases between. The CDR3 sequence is CASSKQGGSYEQYF. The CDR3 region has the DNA TGTGCCAGCAGCAAGCAGGGGGGCTCCTACGAGCAGTACTTC.

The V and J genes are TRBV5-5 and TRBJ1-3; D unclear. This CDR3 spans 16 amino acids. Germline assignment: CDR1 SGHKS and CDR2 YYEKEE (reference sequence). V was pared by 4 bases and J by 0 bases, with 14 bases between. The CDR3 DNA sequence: TGTGCCAGCAGCCCGGCGGTCCAGAACTCTGGAAACACCATATATTTT. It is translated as CASSPAVQNSGNTIYF.

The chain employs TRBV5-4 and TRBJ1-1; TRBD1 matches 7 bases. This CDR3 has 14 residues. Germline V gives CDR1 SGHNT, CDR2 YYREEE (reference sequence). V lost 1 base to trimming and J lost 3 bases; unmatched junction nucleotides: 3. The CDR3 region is CASSLTGEDTEAFF. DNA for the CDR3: TGTGCCAGCAGCTTGACAGGGGAGGACACTGAAGCTTTCTTT. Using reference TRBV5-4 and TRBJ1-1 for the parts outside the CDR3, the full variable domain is ETGVTQSPTHLIKTRGQQVTLRCSSQSGHNTVSWYQQALGQGPQFIFQYYREEENGRGNFPPRFSGLQFPNYSSELNVNALELDDSALYLCASSLTGEDTEAFFGQGTRLTVV.

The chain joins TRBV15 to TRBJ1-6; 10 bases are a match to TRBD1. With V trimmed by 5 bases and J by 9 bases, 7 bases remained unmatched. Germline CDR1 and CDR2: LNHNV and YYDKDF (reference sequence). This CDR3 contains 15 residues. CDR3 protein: CATSGSGTGVSPLHF. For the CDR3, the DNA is TGTGCCACCAGCGGGTCCGGGACAGGGGTTTCACCCCTCCACTTT.

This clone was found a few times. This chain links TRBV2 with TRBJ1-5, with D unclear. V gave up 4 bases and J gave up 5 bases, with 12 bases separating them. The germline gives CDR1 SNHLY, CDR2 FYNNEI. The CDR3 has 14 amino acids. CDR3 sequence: CASSGTREDQPQHF. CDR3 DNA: TGTGCCAGCAGTGGAACCCGGGAAGATCAGCCCCAGCATTTT.

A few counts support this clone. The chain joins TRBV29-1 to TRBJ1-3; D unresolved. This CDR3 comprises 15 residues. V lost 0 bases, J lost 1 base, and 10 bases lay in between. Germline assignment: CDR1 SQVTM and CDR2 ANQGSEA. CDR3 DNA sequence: TGCAGCGTTGAAGATTTGGCGGGTTCTGGAAACACCATATATTTT. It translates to CSVEDLAGSGNTIYF.

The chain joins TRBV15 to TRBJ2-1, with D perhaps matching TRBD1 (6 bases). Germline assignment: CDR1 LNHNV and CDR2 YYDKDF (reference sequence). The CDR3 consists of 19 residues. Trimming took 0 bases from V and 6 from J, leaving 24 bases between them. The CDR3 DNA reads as TGTGCCACCAGCAGAGATTTAAGTATCGGGACACTTGTAAGCAATGAGCAGTTCTTC. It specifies CATSRDLSIGTLVSNEQFF. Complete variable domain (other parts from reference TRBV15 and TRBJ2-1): DAMVIQNPRYQVTQFGKPVTLSCSQTLNHNVMYWYQQKSSQAPKLLFHYYDKDFNNEADTPDNFQSRRPNTSFCFLDIRSPGLGDTAMYLCATSRDLSIGTLVSNEQFFGPGTRLTVL.

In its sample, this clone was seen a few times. DNA for the CDR3: TGTGCCAGCAGCGTTTGGGGGGGGGCCGGAGAGACCCAGTACTTC. Protein product: CASSVWGGAGETQYF. V gene TRBV9 combines with J gene TRBJ2-5; maybe TRBD2 (7 bases). Per germline, CDR1 SGDLS and CDR2 YYNGEE. This CDR3 is built from 15 residues. The V end lost 2 bases, the J end lost 4 bases, and 15 bases lay between the germline ends.

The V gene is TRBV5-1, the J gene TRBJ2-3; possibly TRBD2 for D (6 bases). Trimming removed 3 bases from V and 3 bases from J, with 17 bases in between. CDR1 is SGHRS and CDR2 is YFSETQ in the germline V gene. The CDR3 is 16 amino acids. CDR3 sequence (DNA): TGCGCCAGCAGCTCGCCTGCGGGGAGCGTTACAGATACGCAGTATTTT. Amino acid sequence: CASSSPAGSVTDTQYF.

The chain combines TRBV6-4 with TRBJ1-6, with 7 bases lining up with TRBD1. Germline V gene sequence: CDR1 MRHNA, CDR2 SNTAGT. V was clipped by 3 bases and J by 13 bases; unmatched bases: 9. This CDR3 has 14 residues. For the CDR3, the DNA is TGTGCCAGCAGTGAATCCGGGACAGTCCGTCCCCTCCACTTT. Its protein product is CASSESGTVRPLHF.

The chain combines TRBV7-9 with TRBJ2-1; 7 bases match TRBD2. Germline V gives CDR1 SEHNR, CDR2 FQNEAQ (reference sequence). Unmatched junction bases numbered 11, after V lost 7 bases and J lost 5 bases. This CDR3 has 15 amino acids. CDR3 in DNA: TGTGCCAGCACCAAAATCCGGGCGGGGGACAATGAGCAGTTCTTC. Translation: CASTKIRAGDNEQFF.

CDR3 coding DNA: TGTGCCAGCAGTTACTCCCTAACGCCTAACTATGGCTACACCTTC. Amino acid sequence: CASSYSLTPNYGYTF. The genes are TRBV6-6 and TRBJ1-2; D gene uncertain. V lost 0 bases, J lost 0 bases, and 8 bases lay in between. The CDR3 consists of 15 residues. Germline V gene data show CDR1 as MNHNY and CDR2 as SVGAGI (reference sequence).

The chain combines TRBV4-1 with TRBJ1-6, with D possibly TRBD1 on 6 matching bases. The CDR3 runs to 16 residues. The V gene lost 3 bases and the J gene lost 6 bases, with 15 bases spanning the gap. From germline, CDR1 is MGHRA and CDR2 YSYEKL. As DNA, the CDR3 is TGCGCCAGCAGCCAGCCGAGGCGGGGGGCTAATTCACCCCTCCACTTT. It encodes CASSQPRRGANSPLHF.

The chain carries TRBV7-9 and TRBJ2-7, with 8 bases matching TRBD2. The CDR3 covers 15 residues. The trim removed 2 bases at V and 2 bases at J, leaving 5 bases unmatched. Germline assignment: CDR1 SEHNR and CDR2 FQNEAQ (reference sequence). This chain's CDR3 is CASSLSRTSTYEQYF. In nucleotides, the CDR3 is TGTGCCAGCAGCTTATCTCGGACTAGCACCTACGAGCAGTACTTC.

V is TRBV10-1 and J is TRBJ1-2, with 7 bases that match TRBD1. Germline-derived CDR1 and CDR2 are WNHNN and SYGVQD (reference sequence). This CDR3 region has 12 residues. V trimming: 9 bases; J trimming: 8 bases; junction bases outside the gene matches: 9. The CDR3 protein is CARLRGQTGYTF. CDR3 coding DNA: TGCGCCAGACTACGGGGACAGACAGGCTACACCTTC.

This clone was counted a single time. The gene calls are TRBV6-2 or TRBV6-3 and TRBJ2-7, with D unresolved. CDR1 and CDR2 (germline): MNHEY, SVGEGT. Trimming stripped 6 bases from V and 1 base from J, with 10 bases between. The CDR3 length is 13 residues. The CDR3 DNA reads TGTGCCAGCAGCATACCAGGATCCTACGAGCAGTACTTC. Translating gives CASSIPGSYEQYF.

CDR3 nucleotide sequence: TGTGCCAGCTCACCACGGGCTACGGGGGTCAGGCACTCCTACGAGCAGTACTTC. Translated: CASSPRATGVRHSYEQYF. The genes are TRBV18 and TRBJ2-7, with D possibly being TRBD2 (6 bases). Trimming cost V 1 base and J 0 bases, with 19 bases left between them. Per germline, CDR1 KGHSH and CDR2 LQKENI. This CDR3 is 18 amino acids long.

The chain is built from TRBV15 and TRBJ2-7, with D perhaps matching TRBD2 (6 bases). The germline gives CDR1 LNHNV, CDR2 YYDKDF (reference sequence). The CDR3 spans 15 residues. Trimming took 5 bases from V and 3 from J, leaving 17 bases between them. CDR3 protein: CATSWGETSFYEQYF. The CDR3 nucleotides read TGTGCCACCAGCTGGGGGGAGACGTCCTTCTACGAGCAGTACTTC.

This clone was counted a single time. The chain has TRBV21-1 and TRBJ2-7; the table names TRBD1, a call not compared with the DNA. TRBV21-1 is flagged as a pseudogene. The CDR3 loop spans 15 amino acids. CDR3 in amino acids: CASSLLSGAAYEQYF. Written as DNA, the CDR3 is TGTGCCAGCAGCCTGCTCAGTGGGGCCGCCTACGAGCAGTACTTC.

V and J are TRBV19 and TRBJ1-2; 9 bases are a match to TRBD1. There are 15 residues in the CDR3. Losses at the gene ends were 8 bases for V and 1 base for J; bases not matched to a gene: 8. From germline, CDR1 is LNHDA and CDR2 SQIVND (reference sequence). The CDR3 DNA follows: TGTGCCAGTGGCGCCGGGACAGGGCTTAACTATGGCTACACCTTC. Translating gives CASGAGTGLNYGYTF.